The 19 T cell receptor beta chains reported below all come from one sample, sequenced in a study of blood T cell repertoires in COVID-19. Only in-frame clones appear in the TCRdb table, and some are missing; sequencing was by immunoSEQ multiplex PCR. The repertoire has 300,000 to 450,000 clones, approximately 89% of them found once; the top ten carry approximately 2.5%. Sequencing was done on a sample of peripheral blood. The receptors here all came from a woman aged 55-70 years with COVID-19, enrolled during active disease.

The chain uses TRBV12-3 or TRBV12-4 and TRBJ1-2; 8 bases are shared with TRBD1. The V segment lost 5 bases and the J segment 7 bases; nucleotides outside the gene matches: 3. The CDR3 sequence is 12 residues long. The CDR3: CASSPGGSGYTF. CDR3 bases: TGTGCCAGCAGTCCAGGGGGCTCTGGCTACACCTTC.

CDR3 protein: CASSLRHNEQFF. CDR3 coding DNA: TGTGCCAGCAGTTTACGTCACAATGAGCAGTTCTTC. The chain combines TRBV28 with TRBJ2-1; the D is unclear. This CDR3 comprises 12 residues. V gave up 2 bases and J gave up 5 bases, with 4 bases separating them. Germline V gene lookup returns CDR1 MDHEN and CDR2 SYDVKM.

V usage is TRBV2 and J usage is TRBJ1-1; D remains unclear. V was pared by 10 bases and J by 1 base, with 22 bases between. Per the germline V gene, CDR1 is SNHLY and CDR2 is FYNNEI. The CDR3 contains 16 residues. For the CDR3, the DNA is TGTGCCACCCCAAGGTCGGGGAACACGAAGAACACTGAAGCTTTCTTT. Protein: CATPRSGNTKNTEAFF.

This clone was seen a handful of times. The chain couples TRBV9 to TRBJ1-6; D remains unclear. The CDR3 is made up of 16 amino acids. V gave up 0 bases and J gave up 0 bases, with 7 bases separating them. Germline CDR1 SGDLS, CDR2 YYNGEE. CDR3 sequence (DNA): TGTGCCAGCAGCGTAGGAAGTAGCTCCTATAATTCACCCCTCCACTTT. Protein sequence: CASSVGSSSYNSPLHF.

This chain joins TRBV30 and TRBJ1-4; 7 nucleotides agree with TRBD1. CDR3 length: 14 residues. Germline loops: CDR1 GTSNPN, CDR2 SVGIG (reference sequence). Losses at the gene ends were 5 bases for V and 0 bases for J; bases not matched to a gene: 3. The DNA for the CDR3 is TGTGCCTGGGAGACAGGGACAACTAATGAAAAACTGTTTTTT. It yields the protein CAWETGTTNEKLFF.

The genes are TRBV28 and TRBJ1-1, with 9 bases fitting TRBD1. Per germline, CDR1 MDHEN and CDR2 SYDVKM. J lost 3 bases, V lost 2 bases, and 16 bases had no gene match. The CDR3 is made up of 19 amino acids. CDR3 amino acids: CASSLIGQGFFRGHTEAFF. The CDR3 DNA sequence: TGTGCCAGCAGTTTAATTGGACAGGGGTTCTTTAGGGGACACACTGAAGCTTTCTTT.

This chain joins TRBV5-1 and TRBJ2-2; 10 nucleotides align to TRBD1. This CDR3 comprises 16 residues. CDR1 is SGHRS, CDR2 YFSETQ, per germline. Trimming at V came to 5 bases and at J to 0 bases, leaving 4 bases not matched to a gene. CDR3 nucleotides: TGCGCCAGCAGGGCCGGGACAGGGGCGAACACCGGGGAGCTGTTTTTT. Translated, it gives CASRAGTGANTGELFF.

The rearrangement links TRBV7-3 to TRBJ1-2; the D gene is possibly TRBD1 (5 bases). Between the trimmed V and J ends, which lost 8 bases and 6 bases, there was a span of 13 bases. Germline V gene sequence: CDR1 SGHTA, CDR2 FQGTGA. CDR3 length: 12 amino acids. The CDR3 DNA reads as TGTGCCAGCGGGGGAGGGTCGGATGGCTACACCTTC. It yields the protein CASGGGSDGYTF.

The rearrangement links TRBV18 to TRBJ1-4, with D unclear. Trimming removed 2 bases from V and 3 bases from J, with 16 bases in between. Germline CDR1 reads KGHSH; CDR2 reads LQKENI. This CDR3 region has 17 residues. CDR3 sequence: CASSPTPSGTANEKLFF. CDR3 in DNA: TGTGCCAGCTCACCAACCCCCTCCGGAACAGCTAATGAAAAACTGTTTTTT. Full variable domain (rest looked up from reference TRBV18 and TRBJ1-4): NAGVMQNPRHLVRRRGQEARLRCSPMKGHSHVYWYRQLPEEGLKFMVYLQKENIIDESGMPKERFSAEFPKEGPSILRIQQVVRGDSAAYFCASSPTPSGTANEKLFFGSGTQLSVL.

The rearrangement uses TRBV11-2 and TRBJ1-2; tentative D call: TRBD1 (6 bases). CDR3 size: 17 residues. In germline, CDR1 is SGHAT, CDR2 FQNNGV. The V end lost 2 bases, the J end lost 14 bases, and 30 bases lay between the germline ends. CDR3 region: CASSLSLSRPPRGERTF. Written as DNA, the CDR3 is TGTGCCAGCAGCTTATCTCTTAGCCGACCCCCCAGGGGCGAGAGAACCTTC.

The chain has TRBV4-2 and TRBJ2-3, with D possibly matching TRBD2 (5 bases). The V end lost 5 bases, the J end lost 0 bases, and 21 bases lay between the germline ends. The CDR3 spans 18 residues. Looked up from germline, CDR1 is LGHNA and CDR2 is YNFKEQ. The CDR3 DNA is TGTGCCAGCAGCGGTCTAAGCGGACCCTCGCCTAGCACAGATACGCAGTATTTT. It codes for CASSGLSGPSPSTDTQYF.

The CDR3 bases are TGTGCCAGCAGTGACACGGCTAGCGGGGGGTACAATGAGCAGTTCTTC. This translates into CASSDTASGGYNEQFF. The chain links TRBV6-4 to TRBJ2-1; 11 nucleotides match TRBD2. Germline loops: CDR1 MRHNA, CDR2 SNTAGT. V lost 2 bases, J lost 4 bases, and 4 bases stayed unmatched. The CDR3 loop spans 16 amino acids.

The rearrangement uses TRBV2 and TRBJ1-1; the D gene is possibly TRBD1 (6 bases). The germline V gene encodes CDR1 SNHLY and CDR2 FYNNEI. The CDR3 spans 14 residues. V shed 9 bases and J shed 5 bases, with 19 bases lying between them. The DNA of the CDR3 is TGTGCCAGTAGGGGCTTGATGGGGGCGACTGAAGCTTTCTTT. Its translation: CASRGLMGATEAFF.

This clone was observed a handful of times. J is TRBJ1-5 and V is TRBV6-6; 8 bases agree with TRBD1. CDR1 MNHNY and CDR2 SVGAGI come from the germline V gene (reference sequence). V dropped 5 bases and J dropped 4; count of bases not matched to a gene: 7. The CDR3 is 15 amino acids. Here the CDR3 reads CASSPQGVQNQPQHF. The CDR3 DNA sequence: TGTGCCAGCAGTCCACAGGGGGTGCAAAATCAGCCCCAGCATTTT.

The chain employs TRBV5-1 and TRBJ2-5, with 13 bases that match TRBD2. In germline, CDR1 is SGHRS, CDR2 YFSETQ. The length of the CDR3 is 15 residues. The V and J ends lost 0 bases and 4 bases, in that order; junction bases with no gene match: 0. CDR3 region: CASSLGTSGGETQYF. The CDR3 DNA reads TGCGCCAGCAGCTTGGGGACTAGCGGGGGAGAGACCCAGTACTTC.

This clone was observed a handful of times. The chain joins TRBV6-4 to TRBJ2-6; 10 bases map to TRBD1. Germline V gene data show CDR1 as MRHNA and CDR2 as SNTAGT. V shed 4 bases and J 0 bases; nucleotides not matched to a gene: 6. This CDR3 is built from 18 residues. The CDR3 spells CASSAGQGQFSGANVLTF. The CDR3 nucleotides are TGTGCCAGCAGTGCGGGACAGGGGCAATTCTCTGGGGCCAACGTCCTGACTTTC.

DNA of the CDR3: TGCGCCAGCAGCCTCTTCTTAGCGGACACAGATACGCAGTATTTT. This translates into CASSLFLADTDTQYF. The V call is TRBV4-1, the J call TRBJ2-3; weak D call: TRBD2 (6 bases). V lost 4 bases, J lost 2 bases, and 13 bases lay in between. The CDR3 covers 15 residues. The germline V gene has CDR1 MGHRA and CDR2 YSYEKL.

This clone was seen once. The genes are TRBV29-1 and TRBJ1-1, with TRBD1 identical over 7 bases. The J segment lost 4 bases and the V segment lost 7 bases, leaving 3 bases of the junction unmatched. The V gene's germline CDR1 is SQVTM and CDR2 ANQGSEA. This CDR3 contains 11 residues. The CDR3 coding sequence is TGCAGCGGACAGGGATCCACTGAAGCTTTCTTT. It encodes CSGQGSTEAFF.

This clone was counted only a few times. V is TRBV12-3 or TRBV12-4 and J is TRBJ2-1, with a tentative D call TRBD2 (7 bases). The CDR3 extends over 12 amino acids. Trimming left V 7 bases short and J 9 bases short, with 13 bases between. CDR3 in DNA: TGTGCCAGCACCTCCGGGGGGCCTGAGCAGTTCTTC. It translates to CASTSGGPEQFF.